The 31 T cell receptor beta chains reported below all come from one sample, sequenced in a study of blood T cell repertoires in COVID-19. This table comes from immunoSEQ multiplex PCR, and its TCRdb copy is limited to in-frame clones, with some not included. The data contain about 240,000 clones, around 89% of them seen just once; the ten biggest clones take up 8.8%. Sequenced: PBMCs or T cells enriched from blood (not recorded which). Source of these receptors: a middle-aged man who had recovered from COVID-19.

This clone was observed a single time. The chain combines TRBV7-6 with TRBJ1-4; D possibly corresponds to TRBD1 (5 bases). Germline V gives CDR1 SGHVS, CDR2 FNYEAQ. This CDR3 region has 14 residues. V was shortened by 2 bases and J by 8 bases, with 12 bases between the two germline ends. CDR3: CASSLRRGREKLFF. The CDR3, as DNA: TGTGCCAGCAGCTTAAGGAGGGGCCGCGAAAAACTGTTTTTT.

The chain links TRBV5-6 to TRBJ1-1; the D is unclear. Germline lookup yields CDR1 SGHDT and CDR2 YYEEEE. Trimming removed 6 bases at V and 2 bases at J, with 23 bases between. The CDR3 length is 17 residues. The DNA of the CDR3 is TGTGCCAGCACCCTTGAGATCGGAGGTCGGAGAAACACTGAAGCTTTCTTT. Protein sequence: CASTLEIGGRRNTEAFF.

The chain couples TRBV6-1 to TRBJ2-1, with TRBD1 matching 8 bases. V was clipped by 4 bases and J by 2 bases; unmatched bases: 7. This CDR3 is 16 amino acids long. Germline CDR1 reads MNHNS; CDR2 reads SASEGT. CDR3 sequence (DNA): TGTGCCAGCAGTGGGTCCTGGACAGGGCCCTACAATGAGCAGTTCTTC. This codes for CASSGSWTGPYNEQFF.

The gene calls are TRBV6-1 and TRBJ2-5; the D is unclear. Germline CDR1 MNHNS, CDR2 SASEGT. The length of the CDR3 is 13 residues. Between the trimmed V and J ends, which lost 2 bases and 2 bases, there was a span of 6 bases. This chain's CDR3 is CASSEITQETQYF. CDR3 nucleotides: TGTGCCAGCAGTGAAATTACACAAGAGACCCAGTACTTC.

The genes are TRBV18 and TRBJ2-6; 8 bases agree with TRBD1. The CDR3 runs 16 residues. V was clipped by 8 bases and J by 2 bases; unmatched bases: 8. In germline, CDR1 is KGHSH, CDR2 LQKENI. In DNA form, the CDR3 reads TGTGCCAGCGCTAAGACAGGGGAGGCTGGGGCCAACGTCCTGACTTTC. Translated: CASAKTGEAGANVLTF.

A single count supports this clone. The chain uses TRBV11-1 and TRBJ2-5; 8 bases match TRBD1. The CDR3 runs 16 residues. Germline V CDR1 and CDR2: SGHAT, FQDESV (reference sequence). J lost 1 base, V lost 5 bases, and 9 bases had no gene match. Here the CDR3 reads CASSLTRTGSQETQYF. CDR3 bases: TGTGCCAGCAGCCTGACTCGGACAGGGTCCCAAGAGACCCAGTACTTC.

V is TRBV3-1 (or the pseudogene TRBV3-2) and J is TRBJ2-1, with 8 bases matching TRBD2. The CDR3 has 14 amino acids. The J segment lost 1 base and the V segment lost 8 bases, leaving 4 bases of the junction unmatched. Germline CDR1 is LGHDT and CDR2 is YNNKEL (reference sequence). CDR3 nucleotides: TGTGCCAGCCGGGGGGGCCAGTCCTACAATGAGCAGTTCTTC. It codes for CASRGGQSYNEQFF.

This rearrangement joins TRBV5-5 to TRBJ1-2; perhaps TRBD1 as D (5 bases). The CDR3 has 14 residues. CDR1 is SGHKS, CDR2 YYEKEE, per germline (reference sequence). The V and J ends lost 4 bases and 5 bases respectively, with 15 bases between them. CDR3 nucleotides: TGTGCCAGCAGCCCAGGGATAGCGGGGTATGGCTACACCTTC. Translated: CASSPGIAGYGYTF.

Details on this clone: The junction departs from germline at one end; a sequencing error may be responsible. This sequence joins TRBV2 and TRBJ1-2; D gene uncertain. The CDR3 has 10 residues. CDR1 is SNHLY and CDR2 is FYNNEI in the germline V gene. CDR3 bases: TGTGCCAGCAGTGTAGAGAGATTCTACTTC. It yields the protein CASSVERFYF. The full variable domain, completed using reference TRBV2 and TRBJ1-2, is EPEVTQTPSHQVTQMGQEVILRCVPISNHLYFYWYRQILGQKVEFLVSFYNNEISEKSEIFDDQFSVERPDGSNFTLKIRSTKLEDSAMYFCASSVERFYFGSGTRLTVV.

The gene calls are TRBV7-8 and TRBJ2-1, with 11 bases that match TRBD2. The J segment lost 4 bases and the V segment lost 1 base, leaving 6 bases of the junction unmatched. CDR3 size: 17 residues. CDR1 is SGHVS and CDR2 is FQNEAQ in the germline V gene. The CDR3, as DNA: TGTGCCAGCAGCTTAGGGATAGCGGGGGGGCCGTACAATGAGCAGTTCTTC. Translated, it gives CASSLGIAGGPYNEQFF.

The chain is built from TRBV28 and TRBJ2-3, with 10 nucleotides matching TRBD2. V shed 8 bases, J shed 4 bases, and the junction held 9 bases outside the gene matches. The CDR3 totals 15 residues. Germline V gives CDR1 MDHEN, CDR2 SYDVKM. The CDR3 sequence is CASGFPSGSADTQYF. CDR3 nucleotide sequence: TGTGCCAGCGGATTCCCTAGCGGGAGTGCAGATACGCAGTATTTT.

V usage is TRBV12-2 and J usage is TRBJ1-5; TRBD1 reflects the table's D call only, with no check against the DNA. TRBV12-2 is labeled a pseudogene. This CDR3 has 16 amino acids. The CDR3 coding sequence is TGTGCAAGTCGCTTGCACAGGGGGCTGTGCAATCAGCCCCAGCATTTT. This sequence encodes CASRLHRGLCNQPQHF.

CDR3 loop: CALSGGVRESPLHF. Written as DNA, the CDR3 is TGTGCCTTATCAGGGGGCGTTAGGGAATCACCCCTCCACTTT. The genes are TRBV30 and TRBJ1-6; 8 bases map to TRBD1. V trimming: 7 bases; J trimming: 10 bases; junction bases outside the gene matches: 12. Germline values: CDR1 GTSNPN, CDR2 SVGIG (reference sequence). The CDR3 extends over 14 amino acids.

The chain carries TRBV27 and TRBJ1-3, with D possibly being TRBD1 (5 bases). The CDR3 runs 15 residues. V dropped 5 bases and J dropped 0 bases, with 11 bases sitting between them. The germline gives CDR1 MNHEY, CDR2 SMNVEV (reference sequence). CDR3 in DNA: TGTGCCAGCAGTCCGGGGGTCCTCTCTGGAAACACCATATATTTT. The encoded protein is CASSPGVLSGNTIYF.

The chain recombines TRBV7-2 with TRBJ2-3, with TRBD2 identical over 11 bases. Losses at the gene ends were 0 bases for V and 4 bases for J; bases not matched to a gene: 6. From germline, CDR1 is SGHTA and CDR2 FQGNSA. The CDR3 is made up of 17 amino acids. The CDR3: CASSLAGTSGPSDTQYF. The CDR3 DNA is TGTGCCAGCAGCTTAGCGGGGACTAGCGGACCGTCAGATACGCAGTATTTT. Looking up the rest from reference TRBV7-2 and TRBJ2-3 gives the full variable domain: GAGVSQSPSNKVTEKGKDVELRCDPISGHTALYWYRQSLGQGLEFLIYFQGNSAPDKSGLPSDRFSAERTGGSVSTLTIQRTQQEDSAVYLCASSLAGTSGPSDTQYFGPGTRLTVL.

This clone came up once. The CDR3 protein is CASSLGQTGIAKNIQYF. Written as DNA, the CDR3 is TGTGCCAGCAGCTTAGGACAGACGGGGATAGCCAAAAACATTCAGTACTTC. The chain uses TRBV5-8 and TRBJ2-4, with D perhaps TRBD1 (6 bases). Germline CDR1 reads SGHTS; CDR2 reads YDEGEE. Trimming stripped 2 bases from V and 0 bases from J, with 15 bases between. CDR3 length equals 17 residues.

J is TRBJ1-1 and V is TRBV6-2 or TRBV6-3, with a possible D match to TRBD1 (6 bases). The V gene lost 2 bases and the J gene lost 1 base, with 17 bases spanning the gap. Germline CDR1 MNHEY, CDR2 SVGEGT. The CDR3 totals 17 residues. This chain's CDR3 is CASSYNPWGQTNTEAFF. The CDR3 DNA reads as TGTGCCAGCAGTTACAATCCATGGGGACAAACGAACACTGAAGCTTTCTTT.

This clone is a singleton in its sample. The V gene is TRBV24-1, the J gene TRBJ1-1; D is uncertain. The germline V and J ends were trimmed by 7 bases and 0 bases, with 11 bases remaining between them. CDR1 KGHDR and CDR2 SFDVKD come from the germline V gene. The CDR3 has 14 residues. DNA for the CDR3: TGTGCCACCAGGGGCAATCGTATGAACACTGAAGCTTTCTTT. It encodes CATRGNRMNTEAFF.

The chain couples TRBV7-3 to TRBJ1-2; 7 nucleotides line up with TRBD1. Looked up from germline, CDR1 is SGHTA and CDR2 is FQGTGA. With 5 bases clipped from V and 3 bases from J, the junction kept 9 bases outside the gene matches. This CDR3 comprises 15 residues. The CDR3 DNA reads TGTGCCAGCAGCGCGACAGGGCTGGAGGACTATGGCTACACCTTC. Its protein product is CASSATGLEDYGYTF.

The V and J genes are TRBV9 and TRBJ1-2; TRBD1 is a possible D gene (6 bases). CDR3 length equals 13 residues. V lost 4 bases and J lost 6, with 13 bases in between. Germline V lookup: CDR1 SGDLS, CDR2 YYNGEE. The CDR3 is CASSLRQADGYTF. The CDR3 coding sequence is TGTGCCAGCAGCCTCCGACAGGCAGATGGCTACACCTTC.

CDR3 sequence: CASSPRAGQGYNEQFF. DNA of the CDR3: TGTGCCAGCTCACCACGTGCGGGACAGGGCTACAATGAGCAGTTCTTC. The chain links TRBV18 to TRBJ2-1, with 9 bases that match TRBD1. Trimming at V came to 1 base and at J to 3 bases, leaving 4 bases not matched to a gene. The CDR3 consists of 16 residues. CDR1 is KGHSH, CDR2 LQKENI, per germline.

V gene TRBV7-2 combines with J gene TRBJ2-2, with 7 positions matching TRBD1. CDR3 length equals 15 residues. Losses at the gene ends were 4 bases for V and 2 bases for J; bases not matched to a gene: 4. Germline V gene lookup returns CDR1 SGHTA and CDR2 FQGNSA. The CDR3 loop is CASSSGTANTGELFF. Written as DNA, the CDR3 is TGTGCCAGCAGCTCCGGGACAGCTAACACCGGGGAGCTGTTTTTT.

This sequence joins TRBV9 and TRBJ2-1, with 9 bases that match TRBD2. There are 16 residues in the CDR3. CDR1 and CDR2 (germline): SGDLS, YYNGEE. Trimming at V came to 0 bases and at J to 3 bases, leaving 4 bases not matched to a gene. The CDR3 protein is CASSVASGINYNEQFF. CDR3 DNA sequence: TGTGCCAGCAGCGTAGCTAGCGGGATTAACTACAATGAGCAGTTCTTC.

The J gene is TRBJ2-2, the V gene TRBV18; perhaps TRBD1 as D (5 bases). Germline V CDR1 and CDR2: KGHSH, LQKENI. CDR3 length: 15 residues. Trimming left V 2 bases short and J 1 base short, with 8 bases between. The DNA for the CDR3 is TGTGCCAGCTCACCAGTACAGGAGAACACCGGGGAGCTGTTTTTT. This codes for CASSPVQENTGELFF.

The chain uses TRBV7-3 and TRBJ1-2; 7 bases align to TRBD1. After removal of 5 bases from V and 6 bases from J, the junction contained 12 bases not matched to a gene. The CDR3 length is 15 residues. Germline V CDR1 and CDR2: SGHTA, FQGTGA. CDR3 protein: CASSLAGATGDGYTF. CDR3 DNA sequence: TGTGCCAGCAGCCTAGCCGGGGCTACAGGGGATGGCTACACCTTC. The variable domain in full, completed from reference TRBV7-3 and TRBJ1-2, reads GAGVSQTPSNKVTEKGKYVELRCDPISGHTALYWYRQSLGQGPEFLIYFQGTGAADDSGLPNDRFFAVRPEGSVSTLKIQRTERGDSAVYLCASSLAGATGDGYTFGSGTRLTVV.

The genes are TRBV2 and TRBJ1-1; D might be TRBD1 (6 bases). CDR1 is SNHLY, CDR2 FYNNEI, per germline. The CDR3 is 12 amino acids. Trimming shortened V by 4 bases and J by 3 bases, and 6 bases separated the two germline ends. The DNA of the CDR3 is TGTGCCAGCAGTGCAGGGGACACTGAAGCTTTCTTT. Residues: CASSAGDTEAFF. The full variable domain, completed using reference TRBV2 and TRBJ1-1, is EPEVTQTPSHQVTQMGQEVILRCVPISNHLYFYWYRQILGQKVEFLVSFYNNEISEKSEIFDDQFSVERPDGSNFTLKIRSTKLEDSAMYFCASSAGDTEAFFGQGTRLTVV.

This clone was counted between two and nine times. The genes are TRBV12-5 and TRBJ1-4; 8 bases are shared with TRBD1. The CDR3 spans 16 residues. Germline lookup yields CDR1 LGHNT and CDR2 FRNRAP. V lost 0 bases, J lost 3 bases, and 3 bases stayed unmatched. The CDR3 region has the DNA TGTGCTAGTGGTTTGGTACGGACAGGGCCTAATGAAAAACTGTTTTTT. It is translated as CASGLVRTGPNEKLFF.

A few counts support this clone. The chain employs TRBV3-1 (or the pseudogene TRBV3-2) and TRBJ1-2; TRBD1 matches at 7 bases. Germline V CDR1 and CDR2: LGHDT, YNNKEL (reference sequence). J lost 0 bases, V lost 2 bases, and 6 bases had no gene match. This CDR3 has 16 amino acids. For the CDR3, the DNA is TGTGCCAGCAGCCAAATAAAGGGACAGACTAACTATGGCTACACCTTC. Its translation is CASSQIKGQTNYGYTF.

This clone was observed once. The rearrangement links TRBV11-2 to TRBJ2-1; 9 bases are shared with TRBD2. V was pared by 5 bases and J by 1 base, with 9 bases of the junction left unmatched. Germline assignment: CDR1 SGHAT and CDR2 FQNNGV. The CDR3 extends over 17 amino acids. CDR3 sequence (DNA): TGTGCCAGCAGCGTCGGGCTAGCGGGAACATCCTACAATGAGCAGTTCTTC. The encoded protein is CASSVGLAGTSYNEQFF.

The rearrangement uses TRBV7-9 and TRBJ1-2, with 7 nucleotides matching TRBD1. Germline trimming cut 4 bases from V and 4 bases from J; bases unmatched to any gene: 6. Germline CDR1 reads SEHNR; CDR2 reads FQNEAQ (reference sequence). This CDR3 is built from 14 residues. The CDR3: CASSSTGAGYGYTF. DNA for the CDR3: TGTGCCAGCAGCTCAACAGGGGCCGGCTATGGCTACACCTTC.

This chain's CDR3 is CSVRVSGSLDEQFF. CDR3 nucleotides: TGCAGCGTCCGGGTGAGCGGGAGTTTGGATGAGCAGTTCTTC. V usage is TRBV29-1 and J usage is TRBJ2-1, with 8 bases matching TRBD2. Per the germline V gene, CDR1 is SQVTM and CDR2 is ANQGSEA. J lost 8 bases, V lost 6 bases, and 12 bases had no gene match. The CDR3 is 14 amino acids.